This T cell receptor beta chain came from a study of blood T cell repertoires in COVID-19. Study-wide context: Samples of COVID-19 (acute and convalescent) were obtained from the United States, Italy and Spain. The analysed material was cDNA or gDNA that came from T cells, B-cell-depleted T cells, or PBMCs.

This CDR3 comprises 15 residues. Germline CDR1 is SGHTA and CDR2 is FQGNSA. V dropped 1 base and J dropped 2 bases, with 9 bases sitting between them. Authors' data handling: Estimation of nucleated cell counts was performed using reference gene primer amplification. Data came from immunoSEQ multiplex PCR; TCRdb stores just in-frame clones and leaves some out. That table is the source of V, J and clone size, and D and trimming were worked out from the DNA. The sample includes some 150,000 clones, 75% to 90% of them seen just once. This sequence was found in a human donor in a cohort sampled during active COVID-19. V gene TRBV7-2 combines with J gene TRBJ2-4, with TRBD2 as a possible D gene (5 bases). The specimen was peripheral blood. CDR3 DNA: TGTGCCAGCAGCTTAGTGACGGGGACCAAAAACATTCAGTACTTC. Its protein is CASSLVTGTKNIQYF.